This TCR beta chain is drawn from a study of blood T cell repertoires in COVID-19. Study as a whole: Sites in the United States, Italy and Spain provided acute and convalescent COVID-19 samples. Sources were T cells, B-cell-depleted T cells, or PBMCs; the material itself was cDNA or gDNA.

The repertoire was sequenced with immunoSEQ multiplex PCR; TCRdb's copy has only in-frame clones and lacks some. The sample includes approximately 230,000 clones, around 83% of them seen just once. Germline-derived CDR1 and CDR2 are MGHRA and YSYEKL. Deletions cut 1 base from V and 5 bases from J, with 11 bases between. The CDR3 extends over 14 amino acids. The chain employs TRBV4-1 and TRBJ2-5, with D uncertain. Material: peripheral blood. This TCR was recovered from an elderly man with acute or convalescent COVID-19. CDR3 sequence: CASSQGSSGETQYF. CDR3 coding DNA: TGCGCCAGCAGCCAAGGTTCTAGTGGGGAGACCCAGTACTTC.